Below are 27 T cell receptor beta chains sequenced from a single sample in a study of cytomegalovirus exposure and HLA in healthy donors. The PCR made use of 60 Vbeta and 13 Jbeta primers. TCRdb keeps only in-frame clones here, not all; method: immunoSEQ multiplex PCR. The table records 100,000 to 130,000 clones, less than 85% of them present only once. Sequences were obtained from PBMCs. The source of these receptors is a middle-aged woman in good health and CMV-seropositive.

The rearrangement joins TRBV10-3 to TRBJ1-1, with a tentative D call TRBD1 (6 bases). The CDR3 contains 11 residues. The V and J ends lost 5 bases and 6 bases respectively, with 7 bases between them. Per the germline V gene, CDR1 is ENHRY and CDR2 is SYGVKD. CDR3 in amino acids: CAISNRAEAFF. CDR3 nucleotide sequence: TGTGCCATCAGTAACAGGGCTGAAGCTTTCTTT.

The chain has TRBV13 and TRBJ1-1; the D gene is possibly TRBD1 (6 bases). CDR3 size: 14 residues. With 5 bases removed from V and 2 bases from J, the gap between germline ends came to 12 bases. Germline values: CDR1 PRHDT, CDR2 FYEKMQ (reference sequence). CDR3 DNA: TGTGCCAGCAGCCTTCGGACAGTCAACACTGAAGCTTTCTTT. Amino acid sequence: CASSLRTVNTEAFF.

The count of this clone is one. The chain couples TRBV5-1 to TRBJ2-4, with 12 bases matching TRBD2. V was clipped by 3 bases and J by 5 bases; unmatched bases: 6. The germline V gene has CDR1 SGHRS and CDR2 YFSETQ. CDR3 length: 16 amino acids. CDR3 protein: CASSYLTSGGQNIQYF. The CDR3 DNA follows: TGCGCCAGCAGCTACTTGACTAGCGGGGGCCAAAACATTCAGTACTTC.

The gene calls are TRBV7-9 and TRBJ1-4; no clear D gene. The V gene's germline CDR1 is SEHNR and CDR2 FQNEAQ (reference sequence). The CDR3 length is 15 residues. Trimming stripped 4 bases from V and 6 bases from J, with 15 bases between. CDR3 loop: CASSSQGGQDEKLFF. CDR3 nucleotides: TGTGCCAGCAGCTCGCAAGGCGGGCAGGATGAAAAACTGTTTTTT.

The chain has TRBV10-2 and TRBJ2-1; 13 bases agree with TRBD2. Trimming removed 6 bases from V and 8 bases from J; junction bases left unmatched: 7. The CDR3 is 15 amino acids. Germline V gives CDR1 WSHSY, CDR2 SAAADI. The CDR3, as DNA: TGCGCCAGCAGAAAAACTAGCGGGGGGGCCGATGAGCAGTTCTTC. This gives the protein CASRKTSGGADEQFF.

Regarding this clone: One end of the junction does not line up with germline, which may come from a read error. The chain is built from TRBV19 and TRBJ2-1; D is possibly TRBD1 (6 bases). Germline loops: CDR1 LNHDA, CDR2 SQIVND (reference sequence). The CDR3 has 15 residues. Here the CDR3 reads CAGSIDSGAPNEQFF. The CDR3 DNA is TGTGCCGGTAGTATAGATTCAGGGGCCCCCAATGAGCAGTTCTTC. Based on the CDR3 plus reference TRBV19 and TRBJ2-1, the full variable domain is DGGITQSPKYLFRKEGQNVTLSCEQNLNHDAMYWYRQDPGQGLRLIYYSQIVNDFQKGDIAEGYSVSREKKESFPLTVTSAQKNPTAFYLCAGSIDSGAPNEQFFGPGTRLTVL.

This clone was found once. The chain uses TRBV7-2 and TRBJ2-5; the D is unclear. The CDR3 has 12 residues. V lost 2 bases, J lost 3 bases, and 4 bases lay in between. Germline CDR1 reads SGHTA; CDR2 reads FQGNSA. In nucleotides, the CDR3 is TGTGCCAGCAGCTTAAGCGAAGAGACCCAGTACTTC. This codes for CASSLSEETQYF.

This clone appeared a few times. J is TRBJ1-2 and V is TRBV9; possibly TRBD1 for D (5 bases). Between the trimmed V and J ends, which lost 5 bases and 4 bases, there was a span of 15 bases. In germline, CDR1 is SGDLS, CDR2 YYNGEE. The CDR3 consists of 14 residues. The CDR3 loop is CASSAFREGYGYTF. The CDR3 DNA sequence: TGTGCCAGCAGTGCCTTCAGGGAAGGCTATGGCTACACCTTC.

The rearrangement links TRBV4-1 to TRBJ2-7; 7 positions match TRBD1. V shed 4 bases, J shed 3 bases, and the junction held 12 bases outside the gene matches. Germline loops: CDR1 MGHRA, CDR2 YSYEKL. The length of the CDR3 is 16 residues. CDR3 DNA: TGCGCCAGCAGCCGAATCCCGGGACAGCCGCACTACGAGCAGTACTTC. Its translation is CASSRIPGQPHYEQYF.

This clone showed up just a few times. V is TRBV7-2 and J is TRBJ2-7; 7 bases line up with TRBD1. CDR1 and CDR2 (germline): SGHTA, FQGNSA. J was trimmed by 5 bases and V by 2 bases; bases with no gene match: 6. This CDR3 has 14 amino acids. The CDR3 bases are TGTGCCAGCAGCTTACAAGGGGGCCGACACGAGCAGTACTTC. It specifies CASSLQGGRHEQYF.

This chain joins TRBV6-5 and TRBJ2-1, with D possibly matching TRBD1 (5 bases). Per germline, CDR1 MNHEY and CDR2 SVGAGI. The V end lost 2 bases, the J end lost 4 bases, and 12 bases lay between the germline ends. CDR3 length: 15 amino acids. CDR3 coding DNA: TGTGCCAGCAGTTACGGGCAGGGCAGATACAATGAGCAGTTCTTC. As protein: CASSYGQGRYNEQFF.

The J gene is TRBJ1-2, the V gene TRBV5-1; weak D call: TRBD1 (5 bases). V lost 0 bases to trimming and J lost 2 bases, with 17 bases between them. The CDR3 has 17 residues. Looked up from germline, CDR1 is SGHRS and CDR2 is YFSETQ. The CDR3 nucleotides read TGCGCCAGCAGCTTGGCCGGGGGGACGGCCAACAACTATGGCTACACCTTC. This gives the protein CASSLAGGTANNYGYTF.

The sample holds a few counts of this clone. Mismatch with germline at one junction end may stem from a read error. The V call is TRBV2, the J call TRBJ1-4; TRBD1 matches at 7 bases. The CDR3 spans 13 residues. Germline lookup yields CDR1 SNHLY and CDR2 FYNNEI. CDR3 sequence reads: CASGDRVLEKLFF. CDR3 in DNA: TGTGCCAGCGGTGACAGGGTACTCGAAAAACTGTTTTTT.

CDR3 region: CASSSRGYGYTF. In nucleotides, the CDR3 is TGTGCCAGCAGTTCGCGGGGTTATGGCTACACCTTC. The chain recombines TRBV28 with TRBJ1-2, with no clear D. The CDR3 length is 12 residues. V was clipped by 4 bases and J by 5 bases, with 8 bases between them. From germline, CDR1 is MDHEN and CDR2 SYDVKM.

This clone was seen a few times. V is TRBV5-6 and J is TRBJ2-6, with D hard to call. This CDR3 is built from 15 residues. Germline CDR1 and CDR2: SGHDT and YYEEEE. V lost 2 bases and J 0 bases, leaving 6 bases between the germline ends. The CDR3 nucleotides read TGTGCCAGCAGCTTTCCGTTCTCTGGGGCCAACGTCCTGACTTTC. Translation: CASSFPFSGANVLTF.

The chain combines TRBV11-2 with TRBJ2-2; tentatively, D is TRBD1 (6 bases). CDR1 is SGHAT and CDR2 is FQNNGV in the germline V gene. The V end lost 2 bases, the J end lost 2 bases, and 9 bases lay between the germline ends. The CDR3 has 15 residues. The CDR3 DNA reads as TGTGCCAGCAGCTTACCGGGACAAAACACCGGGGAGCTGTTTTTT. Amino acids: CASSLPGQNTGELFF.

This chain joins TRBV30 and TRBJ2-1, with 7 bases fitting TRBD2. The CDR3 consists of 13 residues. The germline CDR1 and CDR2 sequences are GTSNPN and SVGIG (reference sequence). V lost 3 bases, J lost 9 bases, and 8 bases stayed unmatched. The CDR3 loop reads CAWRAPGLREQFF. The CDR3 region has the DNA TGTGCCTGGAGGGCACCGGGACTACGTGAGCAGTTCTTC.

The chain uses TRBV27 and TRBJ2-1; the D gene is possibly TRBD1 (5 bases). This CDR3 has 14 amino acids. Germline values: CDR1 MNHEY, CDR2 SMNVEV (reference sequence). V lost 1 base to trimming and J lost 8 bases, with 12 bases between them. CDR3 protein: CASSLWGTRDEQFF. In nucleotides, the CDR3 is TGTGCCAGCAGTTTATGGGGCACCAGGGATGAGCAGTTCTTC.

The chain combines TRBV5-1 with TRBJ2-7; D is unresolved. This CDR3 is 13 amino acids long. V was cut by 0 bases and J by 7 bases, with 11 bases left in between. Germline V gene sequence: CDR1 SGHRS, CDR2 YFSETQ. CDR3 in DNA: TGCGCCAGCAGCTTGGCCTCTGCACGGGAGCAGTACTTC. It is translated as CASSLASAREQYF.

V is TRBV9 and J is TRBJ1-2, with 8 bases fitting TRBD1. The CDR3 extends over 15 amino acids. Trimming removed 2 bases from V and 4 bases from J; junction bases left unmatched: 7. Germline lookup yields CDR1 SGDLS and CDR2 YYNGEE. The CDR3 region is CASSVTDRAVYGYTF. The DNA for the CDR3 is TGTGCCAGCAGCGTTACGGACAGGGCTGTCTATGGCTACACCTTC.

This clone was detected only a few times. J is TRBJ1-1 and V is TRBV7-2; 8 nucleotides line up with TRBD1. Trimming cost V 5 bases and J 1 base; bases outside gene matches: 3. The CDR3 is 14 amino acids. CDR1 is SGHTA, CDR2 FQGNSA, per germline. CDR3 in amino acids: CASSVGQGNTEAFF. The CDR3 DNA follows: TGTGCCAGCAGCGTCGGACAGGGGAACACTGAAGCTTTCTTT.

The chain is built from TRBV2 and TRBJ1-2; weak D call: TRBD1 (6 bases). With 7 bases removed from V and 0 bases from J, the gap between germline ends came to 12 bases. This CDR3 is 14 amino acids long. Germline CDR1 is SNHLY and CDR2 is FYNNEI. The CDR3 region is CASTLQGSNYGYTF. DNA of the CDR3: TGTGCCAGCACCCTACAGGGATCTAACTATGGCTACACCTTC.

V and J are TRBV7-5 and TRBJ1-2; the table gives TRBD1 as D, unverified against the DNA. TRBV7-5 is annotated as a pseudogene. The CDR3 is 14 amino acids. This CDR3 reads CARSSGQGGYGYTF. The DNA of the CDR3 is TGTGCCAGAAGCTCGGGACAGGGTGGCTATGGCTACACCTTC.

The genes are TRBV6-4 and TRBJ1-3; D is ambiguous. The CDR3 has 16 residues. Germline V gene data show CDR1 as MRHNA and CDR2 as SNTAGT. The ends were cut back, 3 bases at V and 8 bases at J, with 20 bases in the middle. The CDR3: CASSEGATTWVDTIYF. The CDR3 coding sequence is TGTGCCAGCAGTGAAGGCGCGACAACCTGGGTCGACACCATATATTTT.

This clone has only one observation. V is TRBV7-9 and J is TRBJ1-5; D call uncertain. V was shortened by 2 bases and J by 5 bases, with 7 bases between the two germline ends. The CDR3 contains 13 residues. Looked up from germline, CDR1 is SEHNR and CDR2 is FQNEAQ (reference sequence). CDR3: CASSLNTDQPQHF. CDR3 sequence (DNA): TGTGCCAGCAGCTTAAATACGGATCAGCCCCAGCATTTT.

The chain recombines TRBV6-4 with TRBJ2-3; TRBD1 might be the D (6 bases). The CDR3 extends over 14 amino acids. Trimming left V 5 bases short and J 2 bases short, with 11 bases between. Germline V gene data show CDR1 as MRHNA and CDR2 as SNTAGT. The CDR3 DNA reads TGTGCCAGCAGTTACAGGGCCAACACAGATACGCAGTATTTT. It is translated as CASSYRANTDTQYF.

J is TRBJ1-2 and V is TRBV2; D remains unclear. V lost 3 bases and J 5 bases, leaving 16 bases between the germline ends. Germline V lookup: CDR1 SNHLY, CDR2 FYNNEI. The CDR3 is 15 amino acids. The CDR3 nucleotides read TGTGCCAGCAGTGATGGGCTGGTCCACTGGTATGGCTACACCTTC. It encodes CASSDGLVHWYGYTF.